The 32 T cell receptor beta chains below all came from one sample that was sequenced in a study of shared clonotypes between healthy human individuals. Clones were read by immunoSEQ multiplex PCR, and TCRdb kept only the in-frame ones, dropping some. The table shows around 200,000 clones, with about 68% occurring only once. The sequenced sample was memory CD4+ T cells sorted from blood. Specified subset: CD45RA-negative fraction. Receptor source: a man between 25 and 39 years old in good health.

The rearrangement links TRBV5-6 to TRBJ1-1, with a possible D match to TRBD1 (5 bases). The V gene lost 1 base and the J gene lost 1 base, with 5 bases spanning the gap. CDR3 length: 13 amino acids. The germline CDR1 and CDR2 sequences are SGHDT and YYEEEE. The chain's CDR3 is CASSLTGNTEAFF. The DNA for the CDR3 is TGTGCCAGCAGCTTGACAGGGAACACTGAAGCTTTCTTT.

Here the CDR3 DNA reads TGCGCCAGCAGCTTGGCGACGGAGGGAGAGCAGTTCTTC. This sequence encodes CASSLATEGEQFF. The J gene is TRBJ2-1, the V gene TRBV5-1; a possible D gene is TRBD2 (6 bases). Trimming shortened V by 0 bases and J by 10 bases, and 11 bases separated the two germline ends. The CDR3 sequence is 13 residues long. CDR1 is SGHRS and CDR2 is YFSETQ in the germline V gene.

The chain carries TRBV10-3 and TRBJ2-7, with TRBD1 identical over 9 bases. The CDR3 has 14 residues. After removal of 11 bases from V and 0 bases from J, the junction contained 8 bases not matched to a gene. CDR1 and CDR2 (germline): ENHRY, SYGVKD. CDR3 sequence reads: CAVLKTGGSYEQYF. CDR3 nucleotide sequence: TGTGCCGTCTTGAAGACAGGGGGCTCCTACGAGCAGTACTTC.

This clone has only a few counts. In DNA form, the CDR3 reads TGCGCCAGCAGCCAAGATCTCATTGGCAGGGGATCGGGTCAGCCCCAGCATTTT. It specifies CASSQDLIGRGSGQPQHF. This chain links TRBV4-3 with TRBJ1-5, with D tentatively TRBD1 (6 bases). The CDR3 covers 18 residues. Trimming removed 0 bases at V and 6 bases at J, with 21 bases between. CDR1 and CDR2 from the germline V gene are LGHNA and YSLEER.

CDR3 DNA sequence: TGTGCCAGCACTACCGGGCGCGCTGAAGCTTTCTTT. It is translated as CASTTGRAEAFF. The V call is TRBV2, the J call TRBJ1-1, with unresolved D. The CDR3 contains 12 residues. Germline CDR1 is SNHLY and CDR2 is FYNNEI. V gave up 7 bases and J gave up 6 bases, with 12 bases separating them.

The chain joins TRBV7-5 to TRBJ1-5. TRBV7-5 is labeled a pseudogene. The CDR3 is 15 residues long. CDR3 sequence (DNA): TGTGTCAGAAGCTGCCGGGACTATAGCAATCAGCCCCAGCATTTT. It yields the protein CVRSCRDYSNQPQHF.

This chain uses TRBV10-1 with TRBJ2-7; D is uncertain. This CDR3 comprises 13 residues. Trimming took off 0 bases at V and 6 bases at J, with 9 bases between the two ends. Per germline, CDR1 WNHNN and CDR2 SYGVQD (reference sequence). CDR3 protein: CASSESGLVEQYF. The DNA for the CDR3 is TGCGCCAGCAGTGAGTCTGGATTAGTCGAGCAGTACTTC.

This clone is a singleton in its sample. This sequence joins TRBV5-1 and TRBJ2-5, with a possible D match to TRBD2 (6 bases). The germline CDR1 and CDR2 sequences are SGHRS and YFSETQ. This CDR3 contains 15 residues. Trimming removed 2 bases at V and 3 bases at J, with 14 bases between. The DNA for the CDR3 is TGCGCCAGCAGCTTTTACGGAGGGGTAGAAGAGACCCAGTACTTC. Translating gives CASSFYGGVEETQYF.

The V and J genes are TRBV18 and TRBJ2-5; D gene unclear. There are 14 residues in the CDR3. Germline V lookup: CDR1 KGHSH, CDR2 LQKENI. Trimming took off 0 bases at V and 4 bases at J, with 9 bases between the two ends. The CDR3 here is CASSPPSVPETQYF. CDR3 bases: TGTGCCAGCTCACCACCCTCAGTACCAGAGACCCAGTACTTC.

The chain couples TRBV2 to TRBJ2-5; D may match TRBD1 or TRBD2 (5 bases each). CDR1 and CDR2 from the germline V gene are SNHLY and FYNNEI. V was clipped by 7 bases and J by 2 bases, with 11 bases between them. CDR3 length: 13 amino acids. The CDR3 DNA is TGTGCCAGCATCGGGACGGATCAAGAGACCCAGTACTTC. Its protein is CASIGTDQETQYF. Drawing the rest from reference TRBV2 and TRBJ2-5, the complete variable domain is EPEVTQTPSHQVTQMGQEVILRCVPISNHLYFYWYRQILGQKVEFLVSFYNNEISEKSEIFDDQFSVERPDGSNFTLKIRSTKLEDSAMYFCASIGTDQETQYFGPGTRLLVL.

This rearrangement joins TRBV11-1 to TRBJ2-7; D uncertain. Germline V lookup: CDR1 SGHAT, CDR2 FQDESV (reference sequence). CDR3 length: 15 amino acids. The V end lost 5 bases, the J end lost 3 bases, and 17 bases lay between the germline ends. The CDR3 nucleotides are TGTGCCAGCAGCCCAAGGTTCACATTAAACTACGAGCAGTACTTC. Translated, it gives CASSPRFTLNYEQYF.

The rearrangement links TRBV30 to TRBJ2-7; tentatively, D is TRBD2 (5 bases). There are 15 residues in the CDR3. CDR1 and CDR2 from the germline V gene are GTSNPN and SVGIG (reference sequence). Trimming took off 8 bases at V and 0 bases at J, with 20 bases between the two ends. CDR3 sequence (DNA): TGTGCCGTGTCAGCGGCGGCGTCCTTCTCCTACGAGCAGTACTTC. Residues: CAVSAAASFSYEQYF.

This clone was counted once. The chain links TRBV6-1 to TRBJ2-3; D is perhaps TRBD1 or TRBD2 (5 bases each). The CDR3 extends over 15 amino acids. Trimming took off 6 bases at V and 0 bases at J, with 13 bases between the two ends. The germline CDR1 and CDR2 sequences are MNHNS and SASEGT. The CDR3 DNA reads as TGTGCCAGCAGCGGGACCCGCCCTAGCACAGATACGCAGTATTTT. Its translation: CASSGTRPSTDTQYF.

The V call is TRBV7-9, the J call TRBJ2-7, with 8 bases lining up with TRBD2. Per germline, CDR1 SEHNR and CDR2 FQNEAQ (reference sequence). The V gene end was trimmed by 5 bases and the J gene end by 6 bases; junction bases not matched to a gene: 6. The CDR3 spans 13 residues. CDR3 nucleotide sequence: TGTGCCAGCAGCCGCGGACTAGCCCTCGAGCAGTACTTC. Translating gives CASSRGLALEQYF.

The chain employs TRBV30 and TRBJ2-5; the D gene is possibly TRBD1 (5 bases). Deletions cut 0 bases from V and 5 bases from J, with 10 bases between. Germline loops: CDR1 GTSNPN, CDR2 SVGIG (reference sequence). The CDR3 loop spans 13 amino acids. The CDR3 spells CAWSVKGWETQYF. Here the CDR3 DNA reads TGTGCCTGGAGTGTAAAGGGGTGGGAGACCCAGTACTTC.

Many counts were recorded for this clone. The chain has TRBV25-1 and TRBJ2-6; TRBD1 aligns across 8 bases. Germline V gives CDR1 MGHDK, CDR2 SYGVNS. With V trimmed by 3 bases and J by 4 bases, 8 bases remained unmatched. The CDR3 has 17 residues. The CDR3 sequence: CASSDPGGALGANVLTF. Written as DNA, the CDR3 is TGTGCCAGCAGTGATCCAGGGGGCGCGTTGGGGGCCAACGTCCTGACTTTC.

V gene TRBV5-5 combines with J gene TRBJ1-2; a possible D gene is TRBD1 (5 bases). The CDR3 is 13 amino acids. Trimming took 0 bases from V and 8 from J, leaving 11 bases between them. Germline V gene lookup returns CDR1 SGHKS and CDR2 YYEKEE (reference sequence). Here the CDR3 reads CASSLAPGWGYTF. The CDR3 coding sequence is TGTGCCAGCAGCTTGGCCCCAGGGTGGGGCTACACCTTC. Full variable domain (missing parts from reference TRBV5-5 and TRBJ1-2): DAGVTQSPTHLIKTRGQQVTLRCSPISGHKSVSWYQQVLGQGPQFIFQYYEKEERGRGNFPDRFSARQFPNYSSELNVNALLLGDSALYLCASSLAPGWGYTFGSGTRLTVV.

The J gene is TRBJ2-3, the V gene TRBV2, with D perhaps matching TRBD2 (5 bases). Germline V gene data show CDR1 as SNHLY and CDR2 as FYNNEI. This CDR3 spans 12 amino acids. V was pared by 7 bases and J by 3 bases, with 8 bases between. The CDR3 bases are TGTGCCAGCATTTGGGAGACAGATACGCAGTATTTT. Translating gives CASIWETDTQYF.

Notes on this clone: The sample holds other DNA sequences that translate to the same CDR3. V and J are TRBV6-5 and TRBJ2-7; 11 bases line up with TRBD1. Germline loops: CDR1 MNHEY, CDR2 SVGAGI. This CDR3 spans 14 amino acids. Trimming removed 5 bases from V and 4 bases from J; junction bases left unmatched: 4. The DNA for the CDR3 is TGTGCCAGCAGTGCCGGGACAGGGGGGTACGAGCAGTACTTC. This gives the protein CASSAGTGGYEQYF.

The genes are TRBV28 and TRBJ2-1, with D uncertain. V lost 6 bases, J lost 6 bases, and 15 bases lay in between. The CDR3 is 14 residues long. Germline assignment: CDR1 MDHEN and CDR2 SYDVKM. The CDR3 DNA reads as TGTGCCAGCAGCCCCCATGAGAGGCTCAATGAGCAGTTCTTC. Protein sequence: CASSPHERLNEQFF.

The rearrangement links TRBV7-2 to TRBJ1-5; D is possibly TRBD1 (5 bases). Germline lookup yields CDR1 SGHTA and CDR2 FQGNSA. The V end was cut by 2 bases, the J end by 7 bases, with 12 bases between. The CDR3 extends over 14 amino acids. Written as DNA, the CDR3 is TGTGCCAGCAGCTTAACGAGGGGTCGGCAGCCCCAGCATTTT. Residues: CASSLTRGRQPQHF.

This clone came up a few times. The rearrangement uses TRBV23-1 and TRBJ2-4; 7 bases agree with TRBD1. TRBV23-1 carries the ORF label, with uncertain function. The CDR3 runs to 20 residues. V was pared by 1 base and J by 0 bases, with 15 bases of the junction left unmatched. In DNA form, the CDR3 reads TGCGCCAGCAGTCAATTCCCGACCGGGACAGCGTATCTAGCCAAAAACATTCAGTACTTC. Residues: CASSQFPTGTAYLAKNIQYF.

The chain joins TRBV6-1 to TRBJ1-5; D call uncertain. V was clipped by 1 base and J by 0 bases, with 4 bases between them. The CDR3 spans 14 residues. CDR1 MNHNS and CDR2 SASEGT come from the germline V gene. CDR3 in DNA: TGTGCCAGCAGTGAAGTTAGTAGCAATCAGCCCCAGCATTTT. The encoded protein is CASSEVSSNQPQHF.

The V gene is TRBV5-4, the J gene TRBJ2-7, with 10 bases aligning to TRBD2. The trim removed 0 bases at V and 6 bases at J, leaving 9 bases unmatched. This CDR3 spans 16 amino acids. CDR1 SGHNT and CDR2 YYREEE come from the germline V gene (reference sequence). In DNA, the CDR3 is TGTGCCAGCAGCTTGGAAAGCGGGAGGGCCCTGGGCGAGCAGTACTTC. This gives the protein CASSLESGRALGEQYF.

The V call is TRBV7-8, the J call TRBJ2-3; 7 nucleotides align to TRBD2. The CDR3 totals 14 residues. V lost 0 bases to trimming and J lost 6 bases; unmatched junction nucleotides: 3. CDR1 SGHVS and CDR2 FQNEAQ come from the germline V gene. The CDR3 spells CASSLAGGRDTQYF. The CDR3 coding sequence is TGTGCCAGCAGCTTAGCGGGAGGGCGGGATACGCAGTATTTT.

The V gene is TRBV5-4, the J gene TRBJ2-7, with D perhaps TRBD2 (6 bases). The V gene's germline CDR1 is SGHNT and CDR2 YYREEE (reference sequence). V shed 1 base and J shed 3 bases, with 11 bases lying between them. The CDR3 length is 14 residues. Here the CDR3 DNA reads TGTGCCAGCAGCTTGACCGGGAGTAACTACGAGCAGTACTTC. Translation: CASSLTGSNYEQYF.

The chain combines TRBV7-6 with TRBJ1-3, with D unresolved. V lost 2 bases to trimming and J lost 4 bases, with 9 bases between them. CDR1 and CDR2 (germline): SGHVS, FNYEAQ. The CDR3 is made up of 14 amino acids. The CDR3 region is CASSLFTSGNTIYF. The CDR3 DNA is TGTGCCAGCAGCTTATTTACCTCCGGAAACACCATATATTTT.

V usage is TRBV28 and J usage is TRBJ2-7, with D possibly being TRBD1 (5 bases). CDR1 and CDR2 (germline): MDHEN, SYDVKM. Between the trimmed V and J ends, which lost 5 bases and 3 bases, there was a span of 8 bases. This CDR3 has 12 amino acids. The CDR3, as DNA: TGTGCCAGCAGTGTGCAGGGCTACGAGCAGTACTTC. Protein product: CASSVQGYEQYF.

The chain joins TRBV9 to TRBJ2-5, with D tentatively TRBD1 (5 bases). CDR1 and CDR2 from the germline V gene are SGDLS and YYNGEE. V was shortened by 4 bases and J by 0 bases, with 13 bases between the two germline ends. The CDR3 consists of 15 residues. The CDR3 spells CASSFRGAHQETQYF. Here the CDR3 DNA reads TGTGCCAGCAGCTTTAGGGGCGCCCACCAAGAGACCCAGTACTTC.

This clone was counted between two and nine times. The chain recombines TRBV7-3 with TRBJ2-1; 8 positions match TRBD2. With 4 bases clipped from V and 7 bases from J, the junction kept 6 bases outside the gene matches. The CDR3 covers 14 residues. Germline-derived CDR1 and CDR2 are SGHTA and FQGTGA. The CDR3 here is CASSSSGGQNEQFF. The CDR3 DNA is TGTGCCAGCAGCTCGAGCGGGGGTCAAAATGAGCAGTTCTTC.

The chain links TRBV30 to TRBJ1-5; D is ambiguous. The CDR3 is 13 residues long. Trimming took off 1 base at V and 4 bases at J, with 8 bases between the two ends. The germline V gene encodes CDR1 GTSNPN and CDR2 SVGIG (reference sequence). In DNA, the CDR3 is TGTGCCTGGAGTGAGGCAGAAAATCAGCCCCAGCATTTT. Translation gives CAWSEAENQPQHF.

The chain employs TRBV28 and TRBJ1-2; possibly TRBD1 for D (6 bases). Trimming stripped 3 bases from V and 5 bases from J, with 13 bases between. The V gene's germline CDR1 is MDHEN and CDR2 SYDVKM. The CDR3 has 14 amino acids. The CDR3 spells CASSFTGGKYGYTF. The CDR3 DNA reads as TGTGCCAGCAGTTTTACGGGGGGCAAGTATGGCTACACCTTC.